The 11 T cell receptor beta chains in this list originate from one sample, sequenced in a study of patients and donors after allogeneic stem cell transplantation. TCRdb reprocessed the RT-PCR reads via MiXCR and lists one record per CDR3 protein. The table has hundreds of thousands of distinct CDR3 sequences, 16% seen once. The sample taken for sequencing was blood, either unsorted or a sorted T cell fraction (not recorded which). All receptors come from a human donor who was either an allogeneic HSCT recipient or a stem cell or donor lymphocyte infusion donor (not recorded which). It is not recorded whose cells these are; they may come from a transplant donor.

This clonotype was observed a handful of times. The chain recombines TRBV9 with TRBJ2-7; the match to TRBD1 covers 10 bases. V lost 3 bases, J lost 6 bases, and 9 bases stayed unmatched. This CDR3 spans 15 amino acids. From germline, CDR1 is SGDLS and CDR2 YYNGEE. Written as DNA, the CDR3 is TGTGCCAGCAGCGAACGGACAGGGGGAATAGCCGAGCAGTACTTC. It encodes CASSERTGGIAEQYF.

The sample holds many counts of this clonotype. The chain recombines TRBV12-3 or TRBV12-4 with TRBJ1-2; TRBD1 agrees at 10 bases. This CDR3 contains 13 residues. V trimming: 4 bases; J trimming: 8 bases; junction bases outside the gene matches: 4. CDR3 amino acids: CASSSDRGPGYTF. The CDR3 DNA reads TGTGCCAGCAGTTCCGACAGGGGGCCAGGCTACACCTTC.

This clonotype was detected many times. CDR3 coding DNA: TGCGCCAGCAGCTTGGAACAGATCACAGATACGCAGTATTTT. As protein: CASSLEQITDTQYF. The chain carries TRBV5-1 and TRBJ2-3; D not resolved. Germline V lookup: CDR1 SGHRS, CDR2 YFSETQ. This CDR3 contains 14 residues. V was pared by 0 bases and J by 2 bases, with 7 bases between.

Only a few counts were recorded for this clonotype. This rearrangement joins TRBV9 to TRBJ2-2, with 7 bases lining up with TRBD2. This CDR3 is built from 15 residues. Germline assignment: CDR1 SGDLS and CDR2 YYNGEE. V trimming: 3 bases; J trimming: 4 bases; junction bases outside the gene matches: 6. CDR3 sequence: CASSELRGTTGELFF. The CDR3 coding sequence is TGTGCCAGCAGCGAGCTGCGGGGGACCACCGGGGAGCTGTTTTTT.

The rearrangement uses TRBV14 and TRBJ2-1; maybe TRBD2 (5 bases). This CDR3 has 13 residues. Germline V CDR1 and CDR2: SGHDN, FVKESK. Trimming cost V 1 base and J 9 bases, with 10 bases left between them. The CDR3 region has the DNA TGTGCCAGCAGCCAAGTCGGGAAGTCTGAGCAGTTCTTC. Protein: CASSQVGKSEQFF. Drawing the rest from reference TRBV14 and TRBJ2-1, the complete variable domain is EAGVTQFPSHSVIEKGQTVTLRCDPISGHDNLYWYRRVMGKEIKFLLHFVKESKQDESGMPNNRFLAERTGGTYSTLKVQPAELEDSGVYFCASSQVGKSEQFFGPGTRLTVL.

The sample holds a few counts of this clonotype. The J gene is TRBJ1-3, the V gene TRBV9, with a possible D match to TRBD1 (5 bases). Germline loops: CDR1 SGDLS, CDR2 YYNGEE. V gave up 0 bases and J gave up 2 bases, with 9 bases separating them. The CDR3 runs to 15 residues. CDR3 nucleotide sequence: TGTGCCAGCAGCGTAGCGGGGACTCCTGGAAACACCATATATTTT. The encoded protein is CASSVAGTPGNTIYF.

This clonotype has ten or more counts. J is TRBJ2-1 and V is TRBV7-2; tentative D call: TRBD2 (6 bases). This CDR3 spans 14 amino acids. Deletions cut 5 bases from V and 4 bases from J, with 12 bases between. CDR1 is SGHTA, CDR2 FQGNSA, per germline. The CDR3 protein is CASSAVGGYNEQFF. Here the CDR3 DNA reads TGTGCCAGCAGCGCTGTTGGGGGGTACAATGAGCAGTTCTTC.

In this sample, this clonotype turned up a few times. This chain connects TRBV12-3 or TRBV12-4 to TRBJ2-4, with TRBD1 identical over 8 bases. Losses at the gene ends were 6 bases for V and 8 bases for J; bases not matched to a gene: 9. The CDR3 runs to 14 residues. In nucleotides, the CDR3 is TGTGCCAGCAGCGCCCAGGGGGCGCTGGACATTCAGTACTTC. Translation gives CASSAQGALDIQYF.

This clonotype came up a few times. This sequence joins TRBV7-9 and TRBJ1-6; perhaps TRBD1 as D (5 bases). From germline, CDR1 is SEHNR and CDR2 FQNEAQ (reference sequence). The CDR3 has 15 residues. Deletions cut 1 base from V and 7 bases from J, with 11 bases between. Here the CDR3 reads CASSLEGRVNSPLHF. The CDR3 nucleotides read TGTGCCAGCAGCTTAGAAGGCAGGGTCAATTCACCCCTCCACTTT.

The rearrangement joins TRBV18 to TRBJ1-1; D not resolved. The germline V gene has CDR1 KGHSH and CDR2 LQKENI. V lost 10 bases and J 1 base, leaving 13 bases between the germline ends. The CDR3 contains 13 residues. The CDR3 region has the DNA TGTGCCACCTTACTACAGACGAACACTGAAGCTTTCTTT. Protein: CATLLQTNTEAFF.

Only a few counts were recorded for this clonotype. The chain links TRBV7-3 to TRBJ2-1; TRBD1 agrees at 8 bases. The V gene's germline CDR1 is SGHTA and CDR2 FQGTGA. The trim removed 2 bases at V and 8 bases at J, leaving 5 bases unmatched. The CDR3 extends over 14 amino acids. CDR3 nucleotides: TGTGCCAGCAGCTTAGGTCAGGGGGCCTATGAGCAGTTCTTC. Its protein is CASSLGQGAYEQFF. The full variable domain, in which reference TRBV7-3 and TRBJ2-1 provide the parts outside the CDR3, is GAGVSQTPSNKVTEKGKYVELRCDPISGHTALYWYRQSLGQGPEFLIYFQGTGAADDSGLPNDRFFAVRPEGSVSTLKIQRTERGDSAVYLCASSLGQGAYEQFFGPGTRLTVL.